This T cell receptor (beta chain) stems from a study of cytomegalovirus exposure and HLA in healthy donors. 60 Vbeta and 13 Jbeta primers were used in PCR. Measured with immunoSEQ multiplex PCR; TCRdb has only the in-frame clones, and not every one. This sample contains about 190,000 clones. Regarding this clone: Its antigen is not identified.

This CDR3 comprises 17 residues. Germline assignment: CDR1 SGHDN and CDR2 FVKESK. The junction had 8 bases not matched to a gene; V was cut back by 0 bases and J by 4 bases. Study results and limitations: A few chains linked to CMV were shown in vitro to be specific for CMV antigens. A later analysis showed that HLA-associated TCR beta chains had undergone more clonal expansion than equally common others. Many donors carried some public TCRs, although rarity characterized most TCR sequences.

The clonotype comes from a woman in her twenties or thirties in good health and CMV-seropositive. The sequencing input was PBMCs. The chain uses TRBV14 and TRBJ2-7; 11 nucleotides match TRBD2. The CDR3 is CASSQELLAGVMYEQYF. In DNA, the CDR3 is TGTGCCAGCAGCCAAGAACTACTAGCGGGAGTAATGTACGAGCAGTACTTC.